This TCR beta chain originates from a study of T cells in women clearing cervical HPV infection. TCRdb keeps only in-frame clones here, not all; method: immunoSEQ multiplex PCR. The table lists some 33,000 clones, with about 4.5% in the top ten. The CDR3 is 15 amino acids. Germline lookup yields CDR1 SGHTA and CDR2 FQGNSA. V gave up 0 bases and J gave up 3 bases, with 11 bases separating them. Concerning this clone: The read terminates 3 residues ahead of where the CDR3 ends, so the germline J gene completes it.

Sequenced material: blood buffy coat. The TCR comes from a woman aged 18 to 75 with a cervical HPV16 infection that either progressed to CIN3+ or cleared (not recorded which). The chain carries TRBV7-2 and TRBJ1-1; D is perhaps TRBD1 (5 bases). Incomplete CDR3 DNA: TGTGCCAGCAGCTTAGCGCCCGGGGGGGACACTGAA. As protein: CASSLAPGGDTE. The whole CDR3 is CASSLAPGGDTEAFF.